This T cell receptor beta chain was recorded in a study of T cells in women clearing cervical HPV infection. About the research overall: Case blood drawn at lesion detection; control blood after infection cleared. General study points: Repertoire richness, not evenness, was significantly elevated in CIN3+ cases versus controls. Controls had more TRBV6-7 (0.16%) than cases (about 0.11%). Timing of associations relative to infection is unclear; T-cell subsets were not isolated.

This CDR3 contains 16 residues. Looked up from germline, CDR1 is LGHNA and CDR2 is YNFKEQ. Worth noting for this clone: Its target is unknown. One junction end does not reproduce the germline sequence, and a read error may be involved. The read gets to within 3 residues of the CDR3 end, and the germline J gene fills in the rest.

The assay was immunoSEQ multiplex PCR, and TCRdb's table has in-frame clones only and misses some. The specimen's table records around 20,000 clones. The source material was blood buffy coat. The J gene is TRBJ2-1, the V gene TRBV4-2; 9 bases line up with TRBD2. This clonotype was sampled from a woman aged 18 to 75 with a cervical HPV16 infection that either progressed to CIN3+ or cleared (not recorded which). Partial CDR3 DNA: TGCGCCAGCGTCCGTCCTAGCGGGGACTCCTACAATGAG. Protein product: CASVRPSGDSYNE. The entire CDR3 reads CASVRPSGDSYNEQFF.